This T cell receptor (beta chain) derives from a study of technical replicates of blood from a handful of donors. Repertoires were generated with immunoSEQ multiplex PCR, while TCRdb's copy carries only in-frame clones and drops some. The repertoire consists of approximately 99,000 clones, with around 96% occurring once and the leading ten covering about 0.19%. The count of this clone is one. The V gene lost 1 base and the J gene lost 3 bases, with 13 bases spanning the gap. In germline, CDR1 is MNHEY, CDR2 SMNVEV (reference sequence). This CDR3 comprises 17 residues. The chain joins TRBV27 to TRBJ1-6, with D hard to call. The sequence came from a human donor in good health. What was sequenced was T cells isolated from PBMCs. The CDR3 nucleotides are TGTGCCAGCAGTTTATTCGCCGGGGTCCGCTATAATTCACCCCTCCACTTT. Translation: CASSLFAGVRYNSPLHF.